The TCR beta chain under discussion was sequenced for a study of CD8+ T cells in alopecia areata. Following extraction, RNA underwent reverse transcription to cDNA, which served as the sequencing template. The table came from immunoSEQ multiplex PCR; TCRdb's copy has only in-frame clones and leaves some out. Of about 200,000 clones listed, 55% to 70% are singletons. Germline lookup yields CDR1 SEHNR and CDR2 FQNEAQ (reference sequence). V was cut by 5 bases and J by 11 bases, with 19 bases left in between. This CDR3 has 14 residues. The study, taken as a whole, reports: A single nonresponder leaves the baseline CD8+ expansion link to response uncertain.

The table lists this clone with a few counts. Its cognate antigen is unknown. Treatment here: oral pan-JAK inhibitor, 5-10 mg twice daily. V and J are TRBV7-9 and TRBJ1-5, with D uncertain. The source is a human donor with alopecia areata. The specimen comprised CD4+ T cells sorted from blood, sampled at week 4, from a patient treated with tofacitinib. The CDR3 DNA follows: TGTGCCAGCAGCCCCGAAGAGGATCGATCAGCCCAGCATTTT. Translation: CASSPEEDRSAQHF.